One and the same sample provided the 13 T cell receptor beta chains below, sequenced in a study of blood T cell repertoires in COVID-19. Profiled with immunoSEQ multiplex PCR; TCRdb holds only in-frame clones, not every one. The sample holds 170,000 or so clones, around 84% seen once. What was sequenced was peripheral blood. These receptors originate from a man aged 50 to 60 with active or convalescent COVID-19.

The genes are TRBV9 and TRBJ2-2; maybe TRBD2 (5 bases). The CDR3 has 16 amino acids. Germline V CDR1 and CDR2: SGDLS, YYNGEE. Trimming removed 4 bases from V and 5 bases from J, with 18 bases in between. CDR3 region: CASSFGPAGVTGELFF. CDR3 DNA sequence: TGTGCCAGCAGCTTTGGACCCGCGGGTGTTACCGGGGAGCTGTTTTTT.

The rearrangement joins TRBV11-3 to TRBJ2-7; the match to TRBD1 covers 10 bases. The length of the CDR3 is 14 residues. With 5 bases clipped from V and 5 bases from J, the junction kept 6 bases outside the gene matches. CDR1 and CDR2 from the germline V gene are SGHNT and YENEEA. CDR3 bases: TGTGCCAGCAGCCTACCGACAGGGGGCAACGAGCAGTACTTC. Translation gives CASSLPTGGNEQYF.

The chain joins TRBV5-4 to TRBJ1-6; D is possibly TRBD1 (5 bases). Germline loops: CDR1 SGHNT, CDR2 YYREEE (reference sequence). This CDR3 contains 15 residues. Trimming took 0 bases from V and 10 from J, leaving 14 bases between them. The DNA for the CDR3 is TGTGCCAGCAGCTTGGAAGGGAGGGGTAGATCACCCCTCCACTTT. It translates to CASSLEGRGRSPLHF.

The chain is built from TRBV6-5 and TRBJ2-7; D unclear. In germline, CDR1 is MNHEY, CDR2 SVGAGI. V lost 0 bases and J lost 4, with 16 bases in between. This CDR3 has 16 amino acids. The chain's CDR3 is CASSYSVGSLGYEQYF. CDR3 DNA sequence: TGTGCCAGCAGTTACTCTGTGGGTAGCCTAGGTTACGAGCAGTACTTC.

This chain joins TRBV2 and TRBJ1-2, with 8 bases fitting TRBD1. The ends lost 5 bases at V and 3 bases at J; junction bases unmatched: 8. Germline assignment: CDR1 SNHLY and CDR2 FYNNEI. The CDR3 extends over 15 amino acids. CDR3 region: CASSKSRGQDYGYTF. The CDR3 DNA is TGTGCCAGCAGTAAGAGCAGGGGGCAGGACTATGGCTACACCTTC.

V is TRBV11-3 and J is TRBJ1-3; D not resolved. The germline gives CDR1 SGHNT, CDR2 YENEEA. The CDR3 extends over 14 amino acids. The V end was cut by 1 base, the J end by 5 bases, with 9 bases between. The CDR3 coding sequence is TGTGCCAGCAGCTTAGGCGGTCGTAGAAACACCATATATTTT. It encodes CASSLGGRRNTIYF.

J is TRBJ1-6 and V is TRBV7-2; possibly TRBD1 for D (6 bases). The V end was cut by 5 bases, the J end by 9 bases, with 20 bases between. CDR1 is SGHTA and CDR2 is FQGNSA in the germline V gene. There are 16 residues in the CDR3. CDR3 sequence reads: CASSLLGGRDVSPLHF. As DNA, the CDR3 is TGTGCCAGCAGCCTACTTGGGGGCAGGGACGTTTCACCCCTCCACTTT.

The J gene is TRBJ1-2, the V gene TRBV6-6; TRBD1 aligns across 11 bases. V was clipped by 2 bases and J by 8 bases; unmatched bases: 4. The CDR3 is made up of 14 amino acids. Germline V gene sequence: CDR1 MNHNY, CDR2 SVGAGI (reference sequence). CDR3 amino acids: CASSYGQGAGGYTF. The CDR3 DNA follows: TGTGCCAGCAGTTACGGACAGGGGGCGGGAGGCTACACCTTC.

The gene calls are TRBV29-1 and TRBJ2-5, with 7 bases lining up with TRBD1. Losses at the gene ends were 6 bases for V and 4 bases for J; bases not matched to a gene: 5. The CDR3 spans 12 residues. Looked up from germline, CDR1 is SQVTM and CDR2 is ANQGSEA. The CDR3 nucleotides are TGCAGCGTGGCGACAGGGCCAGAGACCCAGTACTTC. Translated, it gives CSVATGPETQYF.

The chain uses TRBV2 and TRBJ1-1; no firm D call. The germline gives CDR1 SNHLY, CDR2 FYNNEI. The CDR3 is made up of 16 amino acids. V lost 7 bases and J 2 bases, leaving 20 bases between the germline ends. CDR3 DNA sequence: TGTGCCAGCACTCACACAGAAAAGAACACAAACACTGAAGCTTTCTTT. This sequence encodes CASTHTEKNTNTEAFF.

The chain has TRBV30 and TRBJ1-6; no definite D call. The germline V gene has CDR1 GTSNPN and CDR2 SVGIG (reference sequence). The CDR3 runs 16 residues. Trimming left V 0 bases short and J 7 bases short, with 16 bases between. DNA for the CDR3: TGTGCCTGGAGTGTACGATCTGGGTCCGGGAATTCACCCCTCCACTTT. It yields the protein CAWSVRSGSGNSPLHF.

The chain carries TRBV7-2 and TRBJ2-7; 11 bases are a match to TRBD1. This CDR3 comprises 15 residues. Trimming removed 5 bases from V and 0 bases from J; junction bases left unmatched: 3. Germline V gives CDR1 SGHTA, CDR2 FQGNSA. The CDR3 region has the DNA TGTGCCAGCAGCCTCGGGACAGGGGGCTCCTACGAGCAGTACTTC. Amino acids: CASSLGTGGSYEQYF.

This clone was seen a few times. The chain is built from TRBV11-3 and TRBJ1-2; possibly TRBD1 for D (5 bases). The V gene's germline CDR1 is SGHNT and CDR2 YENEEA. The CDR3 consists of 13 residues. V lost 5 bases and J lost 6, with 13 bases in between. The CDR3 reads CASSRGVRDGYTF. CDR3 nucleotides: TGTGCCAGCAGCCGGGGGGTCCGGGATGGCTACACCTTC.